The TCR beta chain described here comes from a study of blood T cell repertoires in COVID-19 (dated by TCRdb to 2020 to 2022). Concerning the study at large: Samples from collaborators originated in the United States, Italy and Spain and spanned both the acute and convalescent phases of COVID-19. The prospective study material was composed of cDNA or gDNA derived from T cells, B-cell-depleted T cells, or PBMCs. Subjects who had been exposed to COVID-19, were actively infected with it, or had recovered from it provided the deeply sampled blood TCRbeta repertoires that made up the dataset. The repertoires were released in a freely available public database intended as a resource for research on the immune response to SARS-CoV-2. Samples came from the ongoing ImmuneRACE study (first 160 participants) plus 1,254 subjects from 6 global collaborators. Nearly every sample came with metadata listing a de-identified subject ID, COVID-19 status, age in years and sex. HLA class I and class II types, where available, came from metadata supplied by the sample provider rather than from assay-based typing.

A second Seattle source provided samples from volunteer blood donors who had recovered from COVID-19. Whole blood was collected in K2EDTA tubes by collaborating institutions according to the institutions' own protocols. For TCRbeta analysis, collaborator samples were shipped as frozen whole blood, as isolated PBMCs, or as DNA extracted from either sample type. As concerns this clone: The antigen this receptor binds is unknown. No much larger clone exists at a distance of one base, and base qualities are not known.

General study outcomes and caveats: Clinical and demographic metadata were provided uncurated, with the amount varying by source and participant.

The immunoSEQ Assay, a bias-controlled multiplex PCR, was used to amplify TCRbeta CDR3 regions from genomic DNA. The study's own analysis went as follows. Nucleated cell counts per sample were estimated from amplification of reference gene primers within the assay. To quantify the absolute abundance of each unique TCRbeta CDR3 rearrangement, sequence reads were collapsed and filtered. For each sample, productive Simpson clonality was calculated as the square root of Simpson's diversity index across productive rearrangements. TCRdb's version of the immuneACCESS table is confined to in-frame rearrangements and falls short of the full clone set. An unresolved V gene accounts for under half of the shortfall where checked; the remainder is of unknown origin. V and J calls and clone size follow that table, whereas D and trimming were derived from the DNA. The sample profile shows some 200,000 clones; approximately 82% of them were found once. In total, the top ten clones hold about 1.4% of the sample.

This clonotype was obtained from a woman in her thirties or forties who had recovered from COVID-19. Sequencing was carried out using peripheral blood.

The DNA sequence follows: TGCGCCAGCAGCTCAACAGGGGTAACAGATACGCAGTATTTT. The encoded protein is CASSSTGVTDTQYF. The V and J genes are TRBV5-1 and TRBJ2-3; 7 bases in the middle match TRBD1. The germline V gene encodes CDR1 SGHRS and CDR2 YFSETQ. Here V drops 3 bases and J drops 3 bases, and the junction holds 4 bases not matched to any gene. The CDR3, cysteine through phenylalanine, is 14 amino acids long. Kept here is only the CDR3 DNA, which spans 42 bases and is read in frame from base 1.